Below, 14 T cell receptor beta chains from the same sample are listed, as sequenced in a study of PD-1 blockade in classical Hodgkin lymphoma. Sequencing was performed with immunoSEQ multiplex PCR; in TCRdb, only in-frame clones are kept and a portion is missing. The table records roughly 20,000 clones, 65% to 85% of them present only once. Relapses following autologous stem cell transplantation were seen in all patients, with brentuximab vedotin exposure varying. Here the sequenced sample was peripheral blood mononuclear cells (PBMCs), taken at baseline. The receptor source for this set is a human donor with classical Hodgkin lymphoma.

The chain uses TRBV11-2 and TRBJ1-4; the D is unclear. The length of the CDR3 is 15 residues. The germline V gene has CDR1 SGHAT and CDR2 FQNNGV. Trimming removed 5 bases from V and 6 bases from J, with 16 bases in between. CDR3 nucleotides: TGTGCCAGCAGCCCGCCGGGAGTTGACGATGAAAAACTGTTTTTT. It translates to CASSPPGVDDEKLFF.

The rearrangement links TRBV28 to TRBJ1-6, with a tentative D call TRBD1 (5 bases). Looked up from germline, CDR1 is MDHEN and CDR2 is SYDVKM. The CDR3 consists of 18 residues. V shed 6 bases and J shed 2 bases, with 20 bases lying between them. CDR3 residues: CASRSPRRGSAYNSPLHF. Written as DNA, the CDR3 is TGTGCCAGCAGATCCCCAAGGCGGGGCAGCGCCTATAATTCACCCCTCCACTTT.

The rearrangement links TRBV11-1 to TRBJ2-7; tentatively, D is TRBD1 or TRBD2 (5 bases each). Germline V lookup: CDR1 SGHAT, CDR2 FQDESV (reference sequence). CDR3 length: 13 amino acids. The ends were cut back, 4 bases at V and 7 bases at J, with 14 bases in the middle. The CDR3 nucleotides read TGTGCCAGCAGCTCGGGGCCGAAGGATGAGCAGTACTTC. Its protein product is CASSSGPKDEQYF.

The chain is built from TRBV19 and TRBJ2-3; either TRBD1 or TRBD2 may fit D (5 bases each). Germline-derived CDR1 and CDR2 are LNHDA and SQIVND (reference sequence). Trimming shortened V by 7 bases and J by 6 bases, and 20 bases separated the two germline ends. There are 15 residues in the CDR3. CDR3 region: CASTPRGGLPDTQYF. DNA for the CDR3: TGTGCCAGTACCCCTCGTGGGGGTCTACCGGATACGCAGTATTTT.

About this clone itself: This sample also contains other DNA sequences that code for the same CDR3. The V call is TRBV7-9, the J call TRBJ1-2; 7 positions agree with TRBD1. This CDR3 region has 13 residues. Per the germline V gene, CDR1 is SEHNR and CDR2 is FQNEAQ (reference sequence). The junction had 5 bases not matched to a gene; V was cut back by 4 bases and J by 6 bases. CDR3 residues: CASSSTGIHGYTF. The CDR3 nucleotides are TGTGCCAGCAGCTCGACAGGGATCCATGGCTACACCTTC. Drawing the rest from reference TRBV7-9 and TRBJ1-2, the complete variable domain is DTGVSQNPRHKITKRGQNVTFRCDPISEHNRLYWYRQTLGQGPEFLTYFQNEAQLEKSRLLSDRFSAERPKGSFSTLEIQRTEQGDSAMYLCASSSTGIHGYTFGSGTRLTVV.

The chain uses TRBV6-5 and TRBJ1-2, with 11 nucleotides matching TRBD1. This CDR3 comprises 15 residues. CDR1 and CDR2 from the germline V gene are MNHEY and SVGAGI. The V and J ends lost 3 bases and 1 base, in that order; junction bases with no gene match: 1. The CDR3 region has the DNA TGTGCCAGCAGTTATGGGACAGGGGGTAACTATGGCTACACCTTC. Translating it yields CASSYGTGGNYGYTF.

This clone came up once. V usage is TRBV7-3 and J usage is TRBJ2-2, with TRBD2 as a possible D gene (7 bases). Germline assignment: CDR1 SGHTA and CDR2 FQGTGA. V lost 6 bases, J lost 7 bases, and 12 bases lay in between. The CDR3 consists of 13 residues. The CDR3 coding sequence is TGTGCCAGCAGTGCGGGGGCAGGCGGGGAGCTGTTTTTT. It is translated as CASSAGAGGELFF.

This clone was picked up a small number of times. V and J are TRBV6-5 and TRBJ1-2; possible D gene TRBD1, 5 bases. The V and J ends lost 6 bases and 4 bases respectively, with 18 bases between them. In germline, CDR1 is MNHEY, CDR2 SVGAGI. The CDR3 has 15 residues. CDR3 coding DNA: TGTGCCAGCAGCTCGATGCCGGGACGCAGCTATGGCTACACCTTC. Protein sequence: CASSSMPGRSYGYTF.

The V and J genes are TRBV10-3 and TRBJ1-5; unclear D gene. Germline loops: CDR1 ENHRY, CDR2 SYGVKD. Trimming shortened V by 2 bases and J by 0 bases, and 2 bases separated the two germline ends. The CDR3 runs to 13 residues. CDR3 coding DNA: TGTGCCATCAGTGAGAGTAGCAATCAGCCCCAGCATTTT. Encoded protein: CAISESSNQPQHF.

V and J are TRBV28 and TRBJ2-7; 8 bases match TRBD2. Germline V CDR1 and CDR2: MDHEN, SYDVKM. CDR3 length: 14 amino acids. V trimming: 5 bases; J trimming: 3 bases; junction bases outside the gene matches: 6. CDR3 DNA: TGTGCCAGCAGTAGTACGGGACTAGACTACGAGCAGTACTTC. Translation gives CASSSTGLDYEQYF.

A few counts support this clone. The chain recombines TRBV6-1 with TRBJ1-4; TRBD1 might be the D (5 bases). Germline V gene data show CDR1 as MNHNS and CDR2 as SASEGT. The V gene lost 6 bases and the J gene lost 0 bases, with 8 bases spanning the gap. This CDR3 spans 14 amino acids. The CDR3, as DNA: TGTGCCAGCAGAACAGGCTCAACTAATGAAAAACTGTTTTTT. It is translated as CASRTGSTNEKLFF.

J is TRBJ1-2 and V is TRBV6-5, with 7 nucleotides matching TRBD1. The CDR3 runs to 13 residues. From germline, CDR1 is MNHEY and CDR2 SVGAGI. With 7 bases clipped from V and 8 bases from J, the junction kept 10 bases outside the gene matches. The CDR3 bases are TGTGCCAGCATTTCAGAGGGGGCTGGAGGCTACACCTTC. It specifies CASISEGAGGYTF.

This clone occurred a few times. The chain is built from TRBV27 and TRBJ2-2; the match to TRBD2 covers 14 bases. CDR1 is MNHEY, CDR2 SMNVEV, per germline (reference sequence). The CDR3 spans 14 residues. With V trimmed by 6 bases and J by 9 bases, 3 bases remained unmatched. The DNA for the CDR3 is TGTGCCAGCAGCCGACTAGCGGGGGGGAGGGAGCTGTTTTTT. Translated, it gives CASSRLAGGRELFF.

The V call is TRBV4-3, the J call TRBJ1-2, with D uncertain. Deletions cut 1 base from V and 3 bases from J, with 3 bases between. Germline assignment: CDR1 LGHNA and CDR2 YSLEER. There are 12 residues in the CDR3. The CDR3 loop is CASSQGYYGYTF. Here the CDR3 DNA reads TGCGCCAGCAGCCAAGGCTACTATGGCTACACCTTC.